This record covers a single TCR beta chain. The antigen is undetermined. As every portion of the isolated RNA was reverse transcribed, the sequencing read expressed TCRB transcripts. TCRdb's table, derived via immunoSEQ multiplex PCR, lists solely in-frame clones and lacks some. The sample lists 120,000 or so clones; roughly a sixth were seen once. This sample is part of a study of beta chain features in type 1 diabetes. Study details: Across all samples, roughly 99 million sorted cells were examined.

Regarding the study as a whole: For Type 1 diabetes patients, all four CD4+ subsets carried TCRB CDR3s that were moderately but significantly shorter. Within the patient group, naive, central memory and Treg TCRB repertoires appeared more similar to each other than within healthy donors. Here, the possible influence of HLA type (on TCRB rearrangement) remained unresolved.

Using CD45RO/CCR7/CD25/CD127/CD95/CD27, CD4+ naive, central memory, regulatory and stem cell-like memory cells were sorted. The receptor's source is a man aged 18 to 30 with type 1 diabetes. Sequencing used central memory CD4+ T cells from blood.

The CDR3 nucleotides read TGCAGCGTGGGAGGGGGGGCTCTTCAGCCCCAGCATTTT. Its protein is CSVGGGALQPQHF. The chain carries TRBV29-1 and TRBJ1-5; possibly TRBD1 for D (6 bases). Trimming cost V 6 bases and J 6 bases, with 15 bases left between them. This CDR3 is built from 13 residues. Germline CDR1 SQVTM, CDR2 ANQGSEA. Full variable domain (remainder filled in from reference TRBV29-1 and TRBJ1-5): SAVISQKPSRDICQRGTSLTIQCQVDSQVTMMFWYRQQPGQSLTLIATANQGSEATYESGFVIDKFPISRPNLTFSTLTVSNMSPEDSSIYLCSVGGGALQPQHFGDGTRLSIL.